This TCR beta chain was obtained from a study of T cells in Graves' hyperthyroidism and ophthalmopathy. Study-wide background: Peripheral blood was secured at the point of initial diagnosis, before any treatment. Notes on the study in general: Most thyroid clonotypes with frequency above 0.001 were detected in blood.

The CDR3 totals 14 residues. With 0 bases clipped from V and 6 bases from J, the junction kept 5 bases outside the gene matches. CDR1 is SEHNR, CDR2 FQNEAQ, per germline (reference sequence). In this sample, this clonotype turned up many times. The antigen is unknown. What was amplified from RNA transcripts were TCR beta CDR3 regions. HTBI primers drove first-round RT-PCR of the TCR CDR3. Each CDR3 protein gets one entry after TCRdb re-called the multiplex PCR reads with MiXCR. The profile shows roughly 400,000 distinct CDR3 sequences, approximately 25% of them singletons. An absence of ophthalmopathy progression within 18 months meant stable Graves' hyperthyroidism. The diagnostic basis comprised clinical symptoms, serum thyroxine and TRAb, thyroid ultrasound and orbital computed tomography.

The sequenced sample consisted of blood. The chain couples TRBV7-9 to TRBJ2-7; 7 bases agree with TRBD1. The receptor was isolated from a man in his fifties or sixties with Graves' hyperthyroidism. In DNA, the CDR3 is TGTGCCAGCAGCTTAGCGTCTACAGGGGCCGAGCAGTACTTC. Encoded protein: CASSLASTGAEQYF.